What follows is one T cell receptor (beta chain) and its context. Its cognate antigen is unknown. From germline, CDR1 is LNHDA and CDR2 SQIVND (reference sequence). This CDR3 region has 14 residues. With 2 bases removed from V and 0 bases from J, the gap between germline ends came to 4 bases. This specimen belongs to a study of cytomegalovirus exposure and HLA in healthy donors. Overall study findings and caveats: Some TCR beta chains (approximately 180 of them) were listed as cytomegalovirus-associated. In vitro experiments confirmed that three CMV-associated chains were specific for CMV antigens.

PCR involved 60 Vbeta and 13 Jbeta primers. Generated by immunoSEQ multiplex PCR, the TCRdb table keeps only in-frame clones and is missing some. Of about 81,000 clones listed, 80% to 90% were seen once; the top ten hold approximately 2.3%. The chain combines TRBV19 with TRBJ2-2, with D unresolved. The sequence derives from a man in his late teens or twenties in good health and CMV-seronegative. The sequencing input was PBMCs. The CDR3 here is CASSILANTGELFF. The CDR3 DNA follows: TGTGCCAGTAGTATACTAGCGAACACCGGGGAGCTGTTTTTT.